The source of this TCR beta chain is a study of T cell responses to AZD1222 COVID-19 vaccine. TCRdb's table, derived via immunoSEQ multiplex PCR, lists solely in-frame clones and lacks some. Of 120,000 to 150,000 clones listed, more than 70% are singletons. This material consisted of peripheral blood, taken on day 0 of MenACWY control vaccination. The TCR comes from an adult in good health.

The DNA for the CDR3 is TGTGCCAGCAGCCCCCGAGCGGACAGGGGGAACTATGGCTACACCTTC. It translates to CASSPRADRGNYGYTF. This sequence joins TRBV21-1 and TRBJ1-2; the tabulated D call, TRBD1, remains unverified against the DNA. TRBV21-1 is reported as a pseudogene. CDR3 length equals 16 residues.